This T cell receptor (beta chain) was identified in a study of radiation and T cells in renal cell carcinoma. Study-level information: Nephrectomy followed 15 Gy stereotactic body radiation by 4 weeks.

About this clone itself: The antigen remains undetermined.

The time point here: baseline pretreatment blood. Treatment denoted: 15 Gy SBRT to primary tumor, nephrectomy 4 weeks later. Blood was sampled at baseline, 2 weeks and 4 weeks after SBRT. Clones were read by immunoSEQ multiplex PCR, and TCRdb kept only the in-frame ones, dropping some. The data hold tens of thousands of clones, with approximately 83% observed a single time. Study findings and constraints: Top tumor clonotypes rose in blood 2 weeks post-radiation, then contracted.

The CDR3 is 16 residues long. Losses at the gene ends were 3 bases for V and 2 bases for J; bases not matched to a gene: 6. The germline CDR1 and CDR2 sequences are KGHSH and LQKENI. Sample: blood, taken from a patient whose treatment included radiotherapy and nephrectomy. The TCR was taken from a man aged 60 to 69 with renal cell carcinoma. The V gene is TRBV18, the J gene TRBJ2-2, with TRBD1 identical over 7 bases. The CDR3 reads CASSPYRQGNTGELFF. For the CDR3, the DNA is TGTGCCAGCTCACCCTACCGACAGGGTAACACCGGGGAGCTGTTTTTT.